What follows are 20 T cell receptor beta chains derived from one specimen sequenced in a study of cytomegalovirus exposure and HLA in healthy donors. 60 Vbeta and 13 Jbeta primers were used in PCR. Generated by immunoSEQ multiplex PCR, the TCRdb table keeps only in-frame clones and is missing some. The repertoire consists of about 75,000 clones, with roughly four fifths occurring once and the leading ten covering under 2.5%. The sequenced sample consisted of PBMCs. All receptors come from a young man in good health and CMV-seronegative.

This chain joins TRBV19 and TRBJ1-1; D might be TRBD1 (5 bases). Germline-derived CDR1 and CDR2 are LNHDA and SQIVND (reference sequence). The CDR3 extends over 14 amino acids. Trimming shortened V by 4 bases and J by 3 bases, and 12 bases separated the two germline ends. For the CDR3, the DNA is TGTGCCAGTAGTACCAGGGTTTCGGACACTGAAGCTTTCTTT. It codes for CASSTRVSDTEAFF.

V gene TRBV5-1 combines with J gene TRBJ1-4; TRBD1 agrees at 11 bases. In germline, CDR1 is SGHRS, CDR2 YFSETQ. The V and J ends lost 0 bases and 6 bases, in that order; junction bases with no gene match: 13. CDR3 length: 19 residues. DNA of the CDR3: TGCGCCAGCAGCTTGGCCCCGGGGACAGGGGGGGAGCGCTATGAAAAACTGTTTTTT. Encoded protein: CASSLAPGTGGERYEKLFF. The full variable domain, its missing parts supplied by reference TRBV5-1 and TRBJ1-4, is KAGVTQTPRYLIKTRGQQVTLSCSPISGHRSVSWYQQTPGQGLQFLFEYFSETQRNKGNFPGRFSGRQFSNSRSEMNVSTLELGDSALYLCASSLAPGTGGERYEKLFFGSGTQLSVL.

V usage is TRBV9 and J usage is TRBJ1-1; weak D call: TRBD1 (6 bases). The germline CDR1 and CDR2 sequences are SGDLS and YYNGEE. V was shortened by 3 bases and J by 1 base, with 10 bases between the two germline ends. The CDR3 contains 14 residues. The DNA for the CDR3 is TGTGCCAGCAGCGAAATACAGGGGAACACTGAAGCTTTCTTT. Residues: CASSEIQGNTEAFF.

The V call is TRBV30, the J call TRBJ1-5; D is ambiguous. Germline assignment: CDR1 GTSNPN and CDR2 SVGIG (reference sequence). CDR3 length equals 14 residues. Between the trimmed V and J ends, which lost 2 bases and 6 bases, there was a span of 14 bases. In DNA, the CDR3 is TGTGCCTGGAGTCAAGTCCTTTCGGGTCAGCCCCAGCATTTT. Translating gives CAWSQVLSGQPQHF.

This clone was detected only a few times. The chain recombines TRBV7-9 with TRBJ2-1; no definite D call. The V gene's germline CDR1 is SEHNR and CDR2 FQNEAQ (reference sequence). The CDR3 runs 13 residues. Between the trimmed V and J ends, which lost 0 bases and 9 bases, there was a span of 9 bases. The CDR3 DNA reads TGTGCCAGCAGCTTAGCCTGGGCTGTTGAGCAGTTCTTC. It encodes CASSLAWAVEQFF.

The chain has TRBV11-2 and TRBJ2-7; 10 nucleotides agree with TRBD1. Germline CDR1 is SGHAT and CDR2 is FQNNGV. The CDR3 is made up of 14 amino acids. With V trimmed by 4 bases and J by 9 bases, 9 bases remained unmatched. The chain's CDR3 is CASSYPGQGYRQYF. DNA of the CDR3: TGTGCCAGCAGCTACCCGGGACAGGGGTATCGGCAGTACTTC.

The V call is TRBV23-1, the J call TRBJ1-5, with D tentatively TRBD1 (6 bases). Being an ORF, TRBV23-1 has a function that is uncertain. The CDR3 loop spans 16 amino acids. Between the trimmed V and J ends, which lost 4 bases and 2 bases, there was a span of 15 bases. CDR3: CASSPRGRGGNQPQHF. The CDR3 DNA follows: TGCGCCAGCAGTCCTCGAGGCAGGGGTGGCAATCAGCCCCAGCATTTT.

The chain carries TRBV5-4 and TRBJ2-3; weak D call: TRBD2 (6 bases). The ends were cut back, 5 bases at V and 3 bases at J, with 10 bases in the middle. Germline V gives CDR1 SGHNT, CDR2 YYREEE (reference sequence). The CDR3 runs 13 residues. CDR3 amino acids: CASRTRETDTQYF. In DNA, the CDR3 is TGTGCCAGCAGGACTAGGGAGACAGATACGCAGTATTTT.

The J gene is TRBJ2-7, the V gene TRBV4-3; D not certain. CDR1 LGHNA and CDR2 YSLEER come from the germline V gene. The germline V and J ends were trimmed by 1 base and 0 bases, with 7 bases remaining between them. The CDR3 totals 14 residues. The CDR3 sequence is CASSQGSGSYEQYF. In DNA, the CDR3 is TGCGCCAGCAGCCAAGGGTCAGGCTCCTACGAGCAGTACTTC.

This chain connects TRBV18 to TRBJ2-7; TRBD2 aligns across 7 bases. Germline loops: CDR1 KGHSH, CDR2 LQKENI. The CDR3 consists of 15 residues. The V and J ends lost 6 bases and 1 base, in that order; junction bases with no gene match: 9. This CDR3 reads CASSPSGVVSYEQYF. CDR3 nucleotides: TGTGCCAGCTCCCCAAGCGGGGTGGTTTCCTACGAGCAGTACTTC.

This sequence joins TRBV27 and TRBJ2-7; D may be TRBD1 (5 bases). Germline values: CDR1 MNHEY, CDR2 SMNVEV (reference sequence). This CDR3 region has 15 residues. V was clipped by 7 bases and J by 3 bases, with 19 bases between them. This CDR3 is CASTANSGIGYEQYF. The CDR3 DNA is TGTGCCAGCACGGCGAACTCAGGGATCGGCTACGAGCAGTACTTC.

The chain employs TRBV4-2 and TRBJ2-5; 7 nucleotides align to TRBD2. The J call may be faulty, since TRBJ2-7 better matches the DNA end. The germline CDR1 and CDR2 sequences are LGHNA and YNFKEQ. This CDR3 is 14 amino acids long. CDR3 region: CASSQGGGPYEQYF. The CDR3 DNA reads as TGTGCCAGCAGCCAAGGCGGGGGACCGTACGAGCAGTACTTC.

V is TRBV5-5 and J is TRBJ2-3; 12 bases align to TRBD1. CDR3 length: 17 residues. CDR1 is SGHKS, CDR2 YYEKEE, per germline (reference sequence). J was trimmed by 5 bases and V by 0 bases; bases with no gene match: 7. CDR3 nucleotides: TGTGCCAGCAGCTTGGAGGTCGGGACAGGGGGCTTAGATACGCAGTATTTT. It translates to CASSLEVGTGGLDTQYF.

The V gene is TRBV28, the J gene TRBJ2-5, with a possible D match to TRBD1 (5 bases). The germline CDR1 and CDR2 sequences are MDHEN and SYDVKM. This CDR3 contains 14 residues. Trimming pared 2 bases from V and 6 bases from J, leaving 13 bases between. CDR3 DNA: TGTGCCAGCAGTTTAGGGTCAGGGATGCAGACCCAGTACTTC. Protein product: CASSLGSGMQTQYF.

The genes are TRBV9 and TRBJ2-1, with 11 bases aligning to TRBD2. The CDR3 has 17 residues. Trimming took 0 bases from V and 8 from J; bases not matched to a gene: 10. CDR1 and CDR2 from the germline V gene are SGDLS and YYNGEE. CDR3 bases: TGTGCCAGCAGCGTAGAAGCCGGCGTAGCGGGAGGGGATGAGCAGTTCTTC. Encoded protein: CASSVEAGVAGGDEQFF.

For the CDR3, the DNA is TGCGCCAGCAGCCAAGAAGGTTTGACGAGGGATCAGCCCCAGCATTTT. Amino acids: CASSQEGLTRDQPQHF. This chain joins TRBV4-1 and TRBJ1-5, with D uncertain. V was pared by 0 bases and J by 5 bases, with 14 bases between. Germline CDR1 reads MGHRA; CDR2 reads YSYEKL. The CDR3 runs to 16 residues.

This chain uses TRBV5-1 with TRBJ2-7; D remains ambiguous. The length of the CDR3 is 15 residues. The germline V gene encodes CDR1 SGHRS and CDR2 YFSETQ. The V gene lost 1 base and the J gene lost 1 base, with 12 bases spanning the gap. As DNA, the CDR3 is TGCGCCAGCAGCTTGTTCCCACACCAATCCTACGAGCAGTACTTC. It yields the protein CASSLFPHQSYEQYF.

The V and J genes are TRBV4-1 and TRBJ1-2; D might be TRBD1 (6 bases). Germline CDR1 MGHRA, CDR2 YSYEKL. This CDR3 is built from 14 residues. The V and J ends lost 4 bases and 8 bases respectively, with 17 bases between them. DNA of the CDR3: TGCGCCAGCAGCCGGAGGGAAGGGGGGGACGGCTACACCTTC. This gives the protein CASSRREGGDGYTF.

This clone was detected a few times. The germline gene is not matched at one end of the junction; a read error may be the cause. This chain connects TRBV15 to TRBJ1-5, with a possible D match to TRBD1 (6 bases). This CDR3 is built from 18 residues. CDR1 is LNHNV, CDR2 YYDKDF, per germline (reference sequence). This chain's CDR3 is CASSRDQGLIIRRQPQHF. Here the CDR3 DNA reads TGTGCCAGCAGCAGAGATCAGGGGTTGATTATTCGCCGTCAGCCCCAGCATTTT.

This chain joins TRBV5-1 and TRBJ2-7; TRBD1 agrees at 8 bases. After removal of 0 bases from V and 1 base from J, the junction contained 3 bases not matched to a gene. Germline V gene lookup returns CDR1 SGHRS and CDR2 YFSETQ. The CDR3 contains 15 residues. CDR3 nucleotide sequence: TGCGCCAGCAGCTTGGCTGGGACAGGTTCCTACGAGCAGTACTTC. The encoded protein is CASSLAGTGSYEQYF.